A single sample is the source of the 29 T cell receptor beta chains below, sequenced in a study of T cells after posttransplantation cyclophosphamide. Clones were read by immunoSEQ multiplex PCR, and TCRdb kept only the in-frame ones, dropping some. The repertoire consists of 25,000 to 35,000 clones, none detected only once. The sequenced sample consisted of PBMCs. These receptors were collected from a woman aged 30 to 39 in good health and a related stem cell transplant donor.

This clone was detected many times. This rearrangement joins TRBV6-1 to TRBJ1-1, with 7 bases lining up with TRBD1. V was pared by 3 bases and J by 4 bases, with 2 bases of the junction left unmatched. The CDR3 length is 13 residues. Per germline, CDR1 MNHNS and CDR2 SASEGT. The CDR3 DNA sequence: TGTGCCAGCAGTGACACAGGGGTCACTGAAGCTTTCTTT. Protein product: CASSDTGVTEAFF.

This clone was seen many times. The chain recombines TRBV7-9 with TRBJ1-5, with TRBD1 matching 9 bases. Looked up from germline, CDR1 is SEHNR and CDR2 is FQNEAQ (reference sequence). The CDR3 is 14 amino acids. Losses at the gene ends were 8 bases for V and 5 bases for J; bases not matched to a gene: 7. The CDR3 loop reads CASGPGQGYQPQHF. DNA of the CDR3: TGTGCCAGCGGTCCGGGACAGGGCTATCAGCCCCAGCATTTT.

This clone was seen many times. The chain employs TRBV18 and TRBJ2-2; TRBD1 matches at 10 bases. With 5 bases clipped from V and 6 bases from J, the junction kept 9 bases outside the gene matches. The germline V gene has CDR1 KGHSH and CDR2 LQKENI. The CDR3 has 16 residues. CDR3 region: CASSIAGTGVAGELFF. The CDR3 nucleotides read TGTGCCAGCTCAATCGCCGGGACAGGGGTTGCCGGGGAGCTGTTTTTT.

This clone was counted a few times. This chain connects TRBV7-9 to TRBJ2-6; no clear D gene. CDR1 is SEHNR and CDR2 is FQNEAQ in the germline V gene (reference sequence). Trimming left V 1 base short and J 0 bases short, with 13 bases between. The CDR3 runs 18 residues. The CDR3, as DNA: TGTGCCAGCAGCTTAGATTCGGGTGACGACTCTGGGGCCAACGTCCTGACTTTC. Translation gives CASSLDSGDDSGANVLTF.

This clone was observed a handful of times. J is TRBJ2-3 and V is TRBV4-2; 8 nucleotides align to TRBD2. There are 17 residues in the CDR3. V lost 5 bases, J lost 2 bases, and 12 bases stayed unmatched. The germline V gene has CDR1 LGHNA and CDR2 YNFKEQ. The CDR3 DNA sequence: TGTGCCAGCAGCGAAGGCATGGCGGGGGGCCCCACAGATACGCAGTATTTT. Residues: CASSEGMAGGPTDTQYF.

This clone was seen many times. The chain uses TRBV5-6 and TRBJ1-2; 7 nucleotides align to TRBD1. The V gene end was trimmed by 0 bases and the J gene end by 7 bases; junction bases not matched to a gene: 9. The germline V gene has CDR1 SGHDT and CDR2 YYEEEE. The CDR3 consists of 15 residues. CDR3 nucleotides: TGTGCCAGCAGCTTGGCGGGACAGCCGATTGGTGGCTACACCTTC. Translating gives CASSLAGQPIGGYTF.

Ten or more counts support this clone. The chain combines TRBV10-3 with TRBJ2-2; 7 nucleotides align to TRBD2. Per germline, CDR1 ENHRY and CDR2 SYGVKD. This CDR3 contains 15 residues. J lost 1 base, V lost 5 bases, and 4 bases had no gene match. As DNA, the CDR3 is TGTGCCATCAGTCCGGGCGGGGGGAACACCGGGGAGCTGTTTTTT. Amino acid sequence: CAISPGGGNTGELFF.

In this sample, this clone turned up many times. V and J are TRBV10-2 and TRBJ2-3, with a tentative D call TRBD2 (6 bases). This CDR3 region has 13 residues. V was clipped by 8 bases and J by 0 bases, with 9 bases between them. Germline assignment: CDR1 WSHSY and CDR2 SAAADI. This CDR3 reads CASRGRSTDTQYF. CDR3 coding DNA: TGCGCCAGCCGGGGGAGGAGCACAGATACGCAGTATTTT.

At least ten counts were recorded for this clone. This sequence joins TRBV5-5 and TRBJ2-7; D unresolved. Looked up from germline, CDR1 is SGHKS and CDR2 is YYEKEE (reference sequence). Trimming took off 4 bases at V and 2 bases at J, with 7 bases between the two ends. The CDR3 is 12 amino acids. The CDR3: CASSATTYEQYF. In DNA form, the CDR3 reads TGTGCCAGCAGCGCTACTACCTACGAGCAGTACTTC.

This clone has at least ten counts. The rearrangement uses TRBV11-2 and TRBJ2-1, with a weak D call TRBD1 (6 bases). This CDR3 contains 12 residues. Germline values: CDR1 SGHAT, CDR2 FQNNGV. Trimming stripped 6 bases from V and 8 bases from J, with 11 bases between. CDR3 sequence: CASRLTGHEQFF. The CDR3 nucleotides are TGTGCCAGCAGGCTGACAGGCCATGAGCAGTTCTTC.

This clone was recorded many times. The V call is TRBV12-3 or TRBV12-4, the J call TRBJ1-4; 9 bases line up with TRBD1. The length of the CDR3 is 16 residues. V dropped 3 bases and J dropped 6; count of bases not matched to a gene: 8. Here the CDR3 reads CASSFARDREDEKLFF. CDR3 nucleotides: TGTGCCAGCAGTTTCGCCCGGGACAGGGAAGATGAAAAACTGTTTTTT.

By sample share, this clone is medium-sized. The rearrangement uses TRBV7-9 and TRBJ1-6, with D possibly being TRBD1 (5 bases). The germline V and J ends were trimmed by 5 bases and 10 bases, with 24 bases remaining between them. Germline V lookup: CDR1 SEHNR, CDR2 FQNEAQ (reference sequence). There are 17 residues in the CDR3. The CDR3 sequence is CASSTHDREGVGSPLHF. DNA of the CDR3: TGTGCCAGCAGCACCCACGACAGAGAGGGAGTGGGGTCACCCCTCCACTTT.

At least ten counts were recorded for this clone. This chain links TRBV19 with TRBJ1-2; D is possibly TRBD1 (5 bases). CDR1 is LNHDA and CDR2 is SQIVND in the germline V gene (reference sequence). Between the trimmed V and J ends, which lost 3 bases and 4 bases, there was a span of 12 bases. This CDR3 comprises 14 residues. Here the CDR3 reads CASSIVQGGYGYTF. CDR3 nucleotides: TGTGCCAGTAGTATCGTCCAGGGCGGCTATGGCTACACCTTC.

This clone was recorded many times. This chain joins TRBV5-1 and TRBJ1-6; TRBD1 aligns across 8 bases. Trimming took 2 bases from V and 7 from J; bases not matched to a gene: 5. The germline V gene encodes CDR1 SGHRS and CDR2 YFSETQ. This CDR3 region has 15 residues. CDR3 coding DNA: TGCGCCAGCAGCTTCGGACAGGGCGACAATTCACCCCTCCACTTT. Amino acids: CASSFGQGDNSPLHF.

CDR3 coding DNA: TGTGCCCGGGTTGTGGAGAACACCGGGGAGCTGTTTTTT. As protein: CARVVENTGELFF. This rearrangement joins TRBV30 to TRBJ2-2; D not resolved. The CDR3 is 13 residues long. CDR1 GTSNPN and CDR2 SVGIG come from the germline V gene (reference sequence). The germline V and J ends were trimmed by 8 bases and 1 base, with 11 bases remaining between them. The whole variable domain, filled in from reference TRBV30 and TRBJ2-2, reads SQTIHQWPATLVQPVGSPLSLECTVEGTSNPNLYWYRQAAGRGLQLLFYSVGIGQISSEVPQNLSASRPQDRQFILSSKKLLLSDSGFYLCARVVENTGELFFGEGSRLTVL.

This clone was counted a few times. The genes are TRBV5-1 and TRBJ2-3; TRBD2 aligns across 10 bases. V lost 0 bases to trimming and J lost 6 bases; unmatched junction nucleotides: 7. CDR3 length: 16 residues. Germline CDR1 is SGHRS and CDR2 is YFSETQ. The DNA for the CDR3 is TGCGCCAGCAGCTTGGAAGAAGCGGGGGGGCTGGATACGCAGTATTTT. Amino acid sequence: CASSLEEAGGLDTQYF.

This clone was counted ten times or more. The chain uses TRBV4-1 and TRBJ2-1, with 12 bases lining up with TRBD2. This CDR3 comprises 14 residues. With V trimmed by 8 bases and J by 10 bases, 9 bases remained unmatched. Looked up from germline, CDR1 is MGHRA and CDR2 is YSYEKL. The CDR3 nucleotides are TGCGCCAGCCGCCTAGCGGGGGGGCTTAGCGAGCAGTTCTTC. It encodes CASRLAGGLSEQFF.

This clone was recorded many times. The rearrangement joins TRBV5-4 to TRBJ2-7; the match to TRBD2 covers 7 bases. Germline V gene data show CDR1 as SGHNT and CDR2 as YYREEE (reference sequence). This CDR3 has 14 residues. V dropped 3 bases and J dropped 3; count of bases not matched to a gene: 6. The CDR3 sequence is CASSWGGTGYEQYF. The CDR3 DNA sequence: TGTGCCAGCAGCTGGGGGGGTACCGGCTACGAGCAGTACTTC.

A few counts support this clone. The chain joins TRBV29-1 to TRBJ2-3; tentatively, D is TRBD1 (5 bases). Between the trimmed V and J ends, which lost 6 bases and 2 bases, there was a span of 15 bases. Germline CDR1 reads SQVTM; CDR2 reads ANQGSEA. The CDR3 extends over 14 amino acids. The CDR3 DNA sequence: TGCAGCGTGCAGAACGGTGGGGCCACAGATACGCAGTATTTT. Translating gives CSVQNGGATDTQYF.

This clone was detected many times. CDR3 sequence: CASSYGRNTEAFF. Here the CDR3 DNA reads TGTGCCAGCAGTTACGGGCGGAACACTGAAGCTTTCTTT. The chain is built from TRBV6-5 and TRBJ1-1; D gene uncertain. Germline V CDR1 and CDR2: MNHEY, SVGAGI. Trimming removed 2 bases from V and 1 base from J, with 5 bases in between. The CDR3 spans 13 residues.

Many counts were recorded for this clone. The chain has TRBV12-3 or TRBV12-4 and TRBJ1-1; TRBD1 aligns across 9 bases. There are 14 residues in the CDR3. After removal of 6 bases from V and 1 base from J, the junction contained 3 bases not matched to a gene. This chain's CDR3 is CASRSTGGNTEAFF. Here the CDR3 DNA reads TGTGCCAGCAGGTCGACAGGGGGGAACACTGAAGCTTTCTTT.

The DNA of the CDR3 is TGTGCCAGCAGCCCTCTGGCGGGACAGGCCTACGAGCAGTACTTC. Encoded protein: CASSPLAGQAYEQYF. This sequence joins TRBV7-2 and TRBJ2-7; 8 bases map to TRBD1. There are 15 residues in the CDR3. Losses at the gene ends were 5 bases for V and 2 bases for J; bases not matched to a gene: 8. The germline V gene has CDR1 SGHTA and CDR2 FQGNSA. Filled out from reference TRBV7-2 and TRBJ2-7, the complete variable domain reads GAGVSQSPSNKVTEKGKDVELRCDPISGHTALYWYRQSLGQGLEFLIYFQGNSAPDKSGLPSDRFSAERTGGSVSTLTIQRTQQEDSAVYLCASSPLAGQAYEQYFGPGTRLTVT.

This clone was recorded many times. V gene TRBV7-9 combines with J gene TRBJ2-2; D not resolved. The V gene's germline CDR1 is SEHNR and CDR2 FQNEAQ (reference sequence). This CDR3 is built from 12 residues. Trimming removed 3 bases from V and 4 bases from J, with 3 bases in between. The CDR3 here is CASSFLTGELFF. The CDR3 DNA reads TGTGCCAGCAGCTTTCTCACCGGGGAGCTGTTTTTT.

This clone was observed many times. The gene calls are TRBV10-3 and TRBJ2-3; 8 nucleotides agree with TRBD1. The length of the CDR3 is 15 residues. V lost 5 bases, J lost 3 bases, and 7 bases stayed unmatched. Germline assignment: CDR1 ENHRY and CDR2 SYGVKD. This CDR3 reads CAISKDRVGTDTQYF. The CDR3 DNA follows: TGTGCCATCAGTAAGGACAGGGTGGGAACAGATACGCAGTATTTT.

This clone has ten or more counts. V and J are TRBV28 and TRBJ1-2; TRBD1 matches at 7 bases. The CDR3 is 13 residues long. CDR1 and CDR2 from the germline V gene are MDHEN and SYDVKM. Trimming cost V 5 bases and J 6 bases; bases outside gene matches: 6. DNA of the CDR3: TGTGCCAGCAGTACAGGGGTCTATGATGGCTACACCTTC. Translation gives CASSTGVYDGYTF.

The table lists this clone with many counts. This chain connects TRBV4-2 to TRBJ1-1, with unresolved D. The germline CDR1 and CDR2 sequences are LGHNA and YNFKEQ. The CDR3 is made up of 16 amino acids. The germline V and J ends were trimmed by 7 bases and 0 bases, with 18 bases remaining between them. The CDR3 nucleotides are TGTGCCAGCACCCCTAGTCTTCTGCAAATGAACACTGAAGCTTTCTTT. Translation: CASTPSLLQMNTEAFF.

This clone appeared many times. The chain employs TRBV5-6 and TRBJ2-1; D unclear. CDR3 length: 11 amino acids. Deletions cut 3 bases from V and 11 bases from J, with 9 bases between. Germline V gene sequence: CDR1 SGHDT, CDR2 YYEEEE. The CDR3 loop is CASSSRGKQFF. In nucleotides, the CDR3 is TGTGCCAGCAGCTCCCGCGGTAAGCAGTTCTTC.

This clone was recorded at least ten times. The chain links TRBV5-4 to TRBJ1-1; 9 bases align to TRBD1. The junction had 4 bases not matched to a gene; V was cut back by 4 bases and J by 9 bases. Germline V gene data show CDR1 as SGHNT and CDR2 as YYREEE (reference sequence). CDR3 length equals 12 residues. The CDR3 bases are TGTGCCAGCAGCGTGGACAGGGGAAAAGCTTTCTTT. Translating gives CASSVDRGKAFF.

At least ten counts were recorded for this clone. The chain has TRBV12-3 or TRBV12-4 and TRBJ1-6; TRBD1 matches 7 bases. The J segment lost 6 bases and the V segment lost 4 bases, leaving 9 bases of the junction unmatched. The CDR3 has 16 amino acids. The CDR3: CASSYRGRDANSPLHF. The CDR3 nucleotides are TGTGCCAGCAGTTACAGGGGAAGGGATGCTAATTCACCCCTCCACTTT.